The 29 T cell receptor beta chains below come from one sample, sequenced in a study of blood T cells in healthy people across ages. PCR was performed a second time for about 7 to 12 cycles using a sample-barcoded 5' primer and a J-beta primer mix. TCRdb independently ran MiXCR on the 5' RACE reads; one entry per CDR3 protein. Here the sample spans about a million distinct CDR3 sequences, just over 50% being singletons. The sequenced sample was blood. These TCRs come from a woman aged 55 to 70 in good health.

The chain links TRBV4-3 to TRBJ1-1, with D possibly matching TRBD1 (6 bases). Trimming took off 0 bases at V and 11 bases at J, with 22 bases between the two ends. Looked up from germline, CDR1 is LGHNA and CDR2 is YSLEER. The CDR3 has 16 residues. The CDR3 reads CASSQEGTTGGGAAFF. The CDR3 DNA reads TGCGCCAGCAGCCAAGAAGGGACAACGGGTGGGGGGGCCGCTTTCTTT.

The chain employs TRBV7-9 and TRBJ2-7; D is ambiguous. V was cut by 2 bases and J by 7 bases, with 15 bases left in between. Per germline, CDR1 SEHNR and CDR2 FQNEAQ (reference sequence). The CDR3 sequence is 14 residues long. CDR3 DNA: TGTGCCAGCAGCTTAAGTTCAGCCGCACCGGAGCAGTACTTC. Residues: CASSLSSAAPEQYF.

This clonotype has a handful of counts. The rearrangement links TRBV7-2 to TRBJ2-7; tentative D call: TRBD1 (7 bases). Trimming left V 6 bases short and J 2 bases short, with 17 bases between. The CDR3 is made up of 15 amino acids. The germline CDR1 and CDR2 sequences are SGHTA and FQGNSA. CDR3 nucleotides: TGTGCCAGCAGTTCTCAGGGGGGACAGACCTACGAGCAGTACTTC. It encodes CASSSQGGQTYEQYF.

This clonotype showed up just once. One end of the junction is discordant with germline, which a read error may explain. The chain combines TRBV5-1 with TRBJ2-6; D remains unclear. Germline lookup yields CDR1 SGHRS and CDR2 YFSETQ. This CDR3 has 16 amino acids. The CDR3 DNA follows: TGCGCCAGCAGCTTTGGTCATGGCTCTGGAGCCAACGTCCTGACTTTC. Translation: CASSFGHGSGANVLTF.

This clonotype was detected a few times. This sequence joins TRBV4-2 and TRBJ2-5; no definite D call. V lost 3 bases and J lost 9, with 14 bases in between. The length of the CDR3 is 13 residues. CDR1 is LGHNA, CDR2 YNFKEQ, per germline. The CDR3 sequence is CASSQPTLRSQYF. In DNA form, the CDR3 reads TGTGCCAGCAGCCAGCCTACCCTAAGGTCCCAGTACTTC.

V is TRBV20-1 and J is TRBJ2-7, with 7 bases fitting TRBD2. The CDR3 sequence is 15 residues long. The V gene end was trimmed by 3 bases and the J gene end by 7 bases; junction bases not matched to a gene: 15. CDR1 is DFQATT and CDR2 is SNEGSKA in the germline V gene (reference sequence). As DNA, the CDR3 is TGCAGTGCTAGCGGTGGCGGGAGTACCTTGCGGGAGCAGTACTTC. Its translation is CSASGGGSTLREQYF.

The rearrangement uses TRBV28 and TRBJ2-7; D remains ambiguous. Germline assignment: CDR1 MDHEN and CDR2 SYDVKM. V gave up 6 bases and J gave up 3 bases, with 9 bases separating them. The CDR3 has 12 amino acids. DNA of the CDR3: TGTGCCAGCAGGGACCCGTTCTACGAGCAGTACTTC. Its protein is CASRDPFYEQYF.

The chain employs TRBV28 and TRBJ2-4; no firm D call. Trimming took 4 bases from V and 13 from J, leaving 14 bases between them. The CDR3 runs 12 residues. Germline CDR1 MDHEN, CDR2 SYDVKM. The CDR3 here is CASSSAKREQYF. CDR3 DNA: TGTGCCAGCAGTTCGGCCAAGAGAGAGCAGTACTTC. Filled out from reference TRBV28 and TRBJ2-4, the complete variable domain reads DVKVTQSSRYLVKRTGEKVFLECVQDMDHENMFWYRQDPGLGLRLIYFSYDVKMKEKGDIPEGYSVSREKKERFSLILESASTNQTSMYLCASSSAKREQYFGAGTRLSVL.

The J gene is TRBJ2-2, the V gene TRBV20-1; TRBD2 aligns across 7 bases. The V gene end was trimmed by 1 base and the J gene end by 2 bases; junction bases not matched to a gene: 4. Germline CDR1 and CDR2: DFQATT and SNEGSKA (reference sequence). The CDR3 contains 15 residues. The CDR3 bases are TGCAGTGCTAGAGCGCTAGCGGACAACACCGGGGAGCTGTTTTTT. It codes for CSARALADNTGELFF.

V usage is TRBV7-3 and J usage is TRBJ2-3, with D unclear. Germline V lookup: CDR1 SGHTA, CDR2 FQGTGA. Trimming pared 4 bases from V and 5 bases from J, leaving 10 bases between. The CDR3 totals 13 residues. Here the CDR3 DNA reads TGTGCCAGCAGCTCAGAGAGTATAGATACGCAGTATTTT. This sequence encodes CASSSESIDTQYF.

The V and J genes are TRBV29-1 and TRBJ2-1; possibly TRBD2 for D (6 bases). With the DNA end fitting TRBJ2-7 better, the J assignment may be wrong. Germline values: CDR1 SQVTM, CDR2 ANQGSEA. The length of the CDR3 is 15 residues. CDR3 amino acids: CSVIGGTSSYNEQYF. CDR3 coding DNA: TGCAGCGTTATAGGCGGGACGAGCTCCTACAATGAGCAGTACTTC.

The chain is built from TRBV3-1 and TRBJ2-7; D unresolved. V dropped 1 base and J dropped 6 bases, with 10 bases sitting between them. The V gene's germline CDR1 is LGHDT and CDR2 YNNKEL (reference sequence). CDR3 length equals 13 residues. CDR3 DNA: TGTGCCAGCAGCCAAGCCCCGGGTGGCGAGCAGTACTTC. This gives the protein CASSQAPGGEQYF.

The rearrangement joins TRBV7-6 to TRBJ2-6; D ambiguous. This CDR3 is 17 amino acids long. Germline values: CDR1 SGHVS, CDR2 FNYEAQ. Trimming stripped 1 base from V and 2 bases from J, with 12 bases between. The CDR3 DNA is TGTGCCAGCAGCTTAGGTCCCGGTTATCCTGGGGCCAACGTCCTGACTTTC. Translated, it gives CASSLGPGYPGANVLTF.

This chain connects TRBV20-1 to TRBJ2-1; D is undetermined. Trimming left V 0 bases short and J 3 bases short, with 12 bases between. Germline-derived CDR1 and CDR2 are DFQATT and SNEGSKA (reference sequence). This CDR3 has 15 amino acids. The CDR3 bases are TGCAGTGCTAGAGATCAGCGCTGGGGCTACAATGAGCAGTTCTTC. Translation: CSARDQRWGYNEQFF.

The chain employs TRBV10-3 and TRBJ1-2, with 9 nucleotides matching TRBD1. The V gene's germline CDR1 is ENHRY and CDR2 SYGVKD. The CDR3 contains 16 residues. V shed 5 bases, J shed 4 bases, and the junction held 11 bases outside the gene matches. CDR3 bases: TGTGCCATCAGTCCGGGACAGGGAAAGAAGAGCTATGGCTACACCTTC. Translating gives CAISPGQGKKSYGYTF.

Only a few counts were recorded for this clonotype. The gene calls are TRBV25-1 and TRBJ2-1; 13 bases are a match to TRBD2. The length of the CDR3 is 15 residues. The V gene's germline CDR1 is MGHDK and CDR2 SYGVNS. The trim removed 8 bases at V and 8 bases at J, leaving 9 bases unmatched. CDR3: CASESGLAGLDEQFF. Here the CDR3 DNA reads TGTGCCAGCGAGTCGGGACTAGCGGGACTGGATGAGCAGTTCTTC.

This chain uses TRBV5-1 with TRBJ1-2; D perhaps matches TRBD1 (5 bases). The V end lost 3 bases, the J end lost 5 bases, and 14 bases lay between the germline ends. Germline V gene data show CDR1 as SGHRS and CDR2 as YFSETQ. The CDR3 consists of 14 residues. CDR3 nucleotides: TGCGCCAGCAGCTCCATGACAGCAACATATGGCTACACCTTC. Its translation is CASSSMTATYGYTF.

A note on this clonotype: This may stem from a read error, because a much larger clone lies one nucleotide away. The chain is built from TRBV29-1 and TRBJ2-1; D remains ambiguous. The V end was cut by 7 bases, the J end by 2 bases, with 15 bases between. The CDR3 length is 14 residues. CDR1 is SQVTM and CDR2 is ANQGSEA in the germline V gene. The CDR3 sequence is CSGSSENTYNEQFF. The CDR3 coding sequence is TGCAGCGGTTCAAGCGAGAACACCTACAATGAGCAGTTCTTC.

This clonotype occurred a few times. The gene calls are TRBV29-1 and TRBJ2-5; the D is unclear. CDR1 is SQVTM and CDR2 is ANQGSEA in the germline V gene. V was shortened by 7 bases and J by 11 bases, with 23 bases between the two germline ends. This CDR3 is built from 13 residues. This CDR3 reads CSAAPRLYEEQYF. The CDR3 DNA sequence: TGCAGCGCCGCGCCAAGACTCTACGAGGAGCAGTACTTC.

Ten or more counts support this clonotype. This chain connects TRBV7-2 to TRBJ1-5; a weak D match, TRBD1 (6 bases). Germline assignment: CDR1 SGHTA and CDR2 FQGNSA. The CDR3 contains 14 residues. V dropped 2 bases and J dropped 6 bases, with 11 bases sitting between them. The CDR3 spells CASSLMGASQPQHF. Here the CDR3 DNA reads TGTGCCAGCAGCTTAATGGGGGCGTCTCAGCCCCAGCATTTT.

The table lists this clonotype with a few counts. The V gene is TRBV5-1, the J gene TRBJ2-3; 8 nucleotides align to TRBD2. Looked up from germline, CDR1 is SGHRS and CDR2 is YFSETQ. This CDR3 region has 18 residues. Trimming cost V 0 bases and J 2 bases; bases outside gene matches: 11. In DNA, the CDR3 is TGCGCCAGCAGCTTGGAGTCCCTAGCGGGCGTTTACACAGATACGCAGTATTTT. Amino acids: CASSLESLAGVYTDTQYF.

Only a few counts were recorded for this clonotype. CDR3 amino acids: CAIGAAGSYEQYF. Written as DNA, the CDR3 is TGTGCCATCGGGGCGGCAGGCTCCTACGAGCAGTACTTC. The chain recombines TRBV10-3 with TRBJ2-7; D might be TRBD1 (5 bases). The germline CDR1 and CDR2 sequences are ENHRY and SYGVKD. V lost 8 bases to trimming and J lost 0 bases, with 11 bases between them. The CDR3 covers 13 residues.

This chain links TRBV5-6 with TRBJ2-6, with 12 bases aligning to TRBD2. Germline V lookup: CDR1 SGHDT, CDR2 YYEEEE. This CDR3 comprises 16 residues. The trim removed 4 bases at V and 3 bases at J, leaving 2 bases unmatched. Here the CDR3 reads CASSRTSGIGANVLTF. CDR3 DNA sequence: TGTGCCAGCAGCCGGACTAGCGGGATTGGGGCCAACGTCCTGACTTTC.

In this sample, this clonotype turned up a few times. This chain links TRBV4-1 with TRBJ2-4; 8 bases match TRBD1. The V gene's germline CDR1 is MGHRA and CDR2 YSYEKL. The J segment lost 9 bases and the V segment lost 2 bases, leaving 9 bases of the junction unmatched. The length of the CDR3 is 15 residues. Here the CDR3 DNA reads TGCGCCAGCAGCCAACCACGACAGGGGAAGGGCATTCAGTACTTC. Translated: CASSQPRQGKGIQYF.

The J gene is TRBJ2-5, the V gene TRBV5-4; TRBD1 might be the D (5 bases). There are 14 residues in the CDR3. Trimming removed 2 bases from V and 5 bases from J, with 13 bases in between. CDR1 is SGHNT and CDR2 is YYREEE in the germline V gene (reference sequence). CDR3 sequence (DNA): TGTGCCAGCAGCTTTACAGGTCGTCGGGAGACCCAGTACTTC. Protein product: CASSFTGRRETQYF.

This clonotype appeared a few times. The chain couples TRBV6-2 or TRBV6-3 to TRBJ1-5, with D hard to call. From germline, CDR1 is MNHEY and CDR2 SVGEGT. Trimming stripped 0 bases from V and 4 bases from J, with 7 bases between. The CDR3 is 14 amino acids. The CDR3 bases are TGTGCCAGCAGTTACTCGATATTTAATCAGCCCCAGCATTTT. Protein sequence: CASSYSIFNQPQHF.

This chain uses TRBV7-6 with TRBJ2-7, with 7 bases matching TRBD2. The CDR3 has 16 residues. After removal of 3 bases from V and 10 bases from J, the junction contained 18 bases not matched to a gene. The germline V gene has CDR1 SGHVS and CDR2 FNYEAQ. The CDR3 region is CASSFTGLGLGRVQYF. The CDR3 region has the DNA TGTGCCAGCAGCTTCACCGGACTAGGCCTAGGACGGGTCCAGTACTTC. The full variable domain, with the rest looked up from reference TRBV7-6 and TRBJ2-7, is GAGVSQSPRYKVTKRGQDVALRCDPISGHVSLYWYRQALGQGPEFLTYFNYEAQQDKSGLPNDRFSAERPEGSISTLTIQRTEQRDSAMYRCASSFTGLGLGRVQYFGPGTRLTVT.

The chain employs TRBV7-6 and TRBJ1-1; D is possibly TRBD1 (5 bases). V was cut by 1 base and J by 6 bases, with 12 bases left in between. Looked up from germline, CDR1 is SGHVS and CDR2 is FNYEAQ. There are 14 residues in the CDR3. In DNA form, the CDR3 reads TGTGCCAGCAGCTTAGGGCAGTCGGGGGCTGAAGCTTTCTTT. Translated, it gives CASSLGQSGAEAFF. The full variable domain, rest sourced from reference TRBV7-6 and TRBJ1-1, is GAGVSQSPRYKVTKRGQDVALRCDPISGHVSLYWYRQALGQGPEFLTYFNYEAQQDKSGLPNDRFSAERPEGSISTLTIQRTEQRDSAMYRCASSLGQSGAEAFFGQGTRLTVV.

Comments on this clonotype: The junction differs from germline at one of its ends, possibly a read error. The chain has TRBV28 and TRBJ2-3, with 7 nucleotides matching TRBD1. CDR1 is MDHEN and CDR2 is SYDVKM in the germline V gene. The CDR3 length is 18 residues. The CDR3 spells CASIRTQGTGSGTDTRYF. CDR3 nucleotides: TGTGCCAGCATCCGCACACAGGGAACGGGCTCTGGGACAGATACGCGGTATTTT.